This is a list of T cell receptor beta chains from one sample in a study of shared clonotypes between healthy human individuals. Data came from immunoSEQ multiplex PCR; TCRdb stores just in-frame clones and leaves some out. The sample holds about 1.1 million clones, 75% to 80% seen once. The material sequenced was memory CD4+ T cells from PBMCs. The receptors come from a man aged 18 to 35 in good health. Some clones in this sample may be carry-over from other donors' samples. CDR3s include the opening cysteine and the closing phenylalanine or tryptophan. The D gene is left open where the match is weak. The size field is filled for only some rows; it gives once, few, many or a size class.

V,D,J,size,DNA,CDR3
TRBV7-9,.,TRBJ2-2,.,TGTGCCAGCAGCTTACTCGTAGGCACCGGGGAGCTGTTTTTT,CASSLLVGTGELFF
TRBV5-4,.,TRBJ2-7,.,TGTGCCAGCAGCTTGGGGCAGGTAGAGACCTACGAGCAGTACTTC,CASSLGQVETYEQYF
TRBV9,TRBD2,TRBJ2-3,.,TGTGCCAGCAGCGTAGGAAGCGGGAGGGGTTCAGATACGCAGTATTTT,CASSVGSGRGSDTQYF
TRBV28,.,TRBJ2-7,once,TGTGCCAGCAGTTCCAGGGACGGTGGGGTTTACGAGCAGTACTTC,CASSSRDGGVYEQYF
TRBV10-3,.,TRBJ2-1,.,TGTGCCATCAGTGCTCCAAAAAGGGCATACAATGAGCAGTTCTTC,CAISAPKRAYNEQFF
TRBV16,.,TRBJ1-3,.,TGTGCCAGCAGCCAATCCCAGGGTACTGGAAACACCATATATTTT,CASSQSQGTGNTIYF
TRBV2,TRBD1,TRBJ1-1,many,TGTGCCAGCATCCCCGGAGAAGGGACAGCGAACACTGAAGCTTTCTTT,CASIPGEGTANTEAFF
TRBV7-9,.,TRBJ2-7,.,TGTGCCAGCAGCGAGGGACACCCAAACTACGAGCAGTACTTC,CASSEGHPNYEQYF
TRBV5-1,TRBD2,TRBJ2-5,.,TGCGCCAGCAGCTCACTAGCGGGAGCCTCCGGGGAGACCCAGTACTTC,CASSSLAGASGETQYF
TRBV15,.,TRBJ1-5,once,TGTGCCACCAGCAGAGATTTAGGGGCCGGTCAGCCCCAGCATTTT,CATSRDLGAGQPQHF
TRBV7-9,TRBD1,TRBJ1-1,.,TGTGCCAGCAGCTTAGATAGGACAGGGGACGATGAAGCTTTCTTT,CASSLDRTGDDEAFF
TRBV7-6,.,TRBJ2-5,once,TGTGCCAGCAGCACGGGAGTGCGGGAGACCCAGTACTTC,CASSTGVRETQYF
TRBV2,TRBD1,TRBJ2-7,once,TGTGCCAGCACTTTGGCAGGGGGAGTCTACGAGCAGTACTTC,CASTLAGGVYEQYF
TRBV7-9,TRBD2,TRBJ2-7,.,TGTGCCAGCAGCAAAACCGGGACTAGCTTCTACGAGCAGTACTTC,CASSKTGTSFYEQYF
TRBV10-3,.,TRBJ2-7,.,TGTGCCATCAGTGAAGTGAGGGACCCCGGATCCTACGAGCAGTACTTC,CAISEVRDPGSYEQYF
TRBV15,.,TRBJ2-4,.,TGTGCCACCAGCAGACTAGTATCGAAAAACATTCAGTACTTC,CATSRLVSKNIQYF
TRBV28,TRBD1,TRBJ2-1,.,TGTGCCAGCAGTACCCCGGACAGGGGGCTTGAGCAGTTCTTC,CASSTPDRGLEQFF
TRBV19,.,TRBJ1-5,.,TGTGCCAGTAGTATCGGGGCCGGAGGGCAGGTCAATCAGCCCCAGCATTTT,CASSIGAGGQVNQPQHF
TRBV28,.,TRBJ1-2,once,TGTGCCAGCAGTTTGGACAATAGGGGCTACACCTTC,CASSLDNRGYTF
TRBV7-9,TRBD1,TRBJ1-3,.,TGTGCCAGCAGCTTATTGGGGACAGGCCTTAGCTCTGGAAACACCATATATTTT,CASSLLGTGLSSGNTIYF
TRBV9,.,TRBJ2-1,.,TGTGCCAGCAGCGTATTAAGCGGAGGATACAATGAGCAGTTCTTC,CASSVLSGGYNEQFF
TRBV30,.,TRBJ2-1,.,TGTGCCTGGAGTGTAGGGGTGGGATACAATGAGCAGTTCTTC,CAWSVGVGYNEQFF
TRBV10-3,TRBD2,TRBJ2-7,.,TGTGCCATCAGGACGAGCGGGGGATCCTACGAGCAGTACTTC,CAIRTSGGSYEQYF
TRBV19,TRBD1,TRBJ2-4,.,TGTGCCAGTAGTATCCGGACAGGGTCCAAAAACATTCAGTACTTC,CASSIRTGSKNIQYF
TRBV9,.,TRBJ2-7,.,TGTGCCAGCAGCGTATCTTTGGGGCTGGACTACGAGCAGTACTTC,CASSVSLGLDYEQYF
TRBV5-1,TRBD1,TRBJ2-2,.,TGCGCCAGCAGCTTGGGACAGGGGGACACCGGGGAGCTGTTTTTT,CASSLGQGDTGELFF
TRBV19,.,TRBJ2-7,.,TGTGCCAGTAGTTATGTAGTGGCTCCAGCCTACGAGCAGTACTTC,CASSYVVAPAYEQYF
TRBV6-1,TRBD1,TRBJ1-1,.,TGTGCCAGCAGTGAATACCTGATTGGACAGGGATTAACAGAAGCTTTCTTT,CASSEYLIGQGLTEAFF
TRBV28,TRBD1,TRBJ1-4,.,TGTGCCAGCAGCCCCCCGGGACAGAAGGAAAAACTGTTTTTT,CASSPPGQKEKLFF
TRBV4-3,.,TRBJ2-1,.,TGCGCCAGCAGCCATGGGCGAAGCGGATCCTCCTACAATGAGCAGTTCTTC,CASSHGRSGSSYNEQFF
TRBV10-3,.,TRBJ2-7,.,TGTGCCATGTCAACTTCCTACGAGCAGTACTTC,CAMSTSYEQYF
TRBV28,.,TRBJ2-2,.,TGTGCCAGCAGTACCCCCGCAGGCTTGAACACCGGGGAGCTGTTTTTT,CASSTPAGLNTGELFF
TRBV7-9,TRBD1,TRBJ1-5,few,TGTGCCAGCAGCTTAGGGACAGGGGGATATAGCAATCAGCCCCAGCATTTT,CASSLGTGGYSNQPQHF
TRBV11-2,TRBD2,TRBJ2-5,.,TGTGCCAGCAGCTCGGGACTAGCGGGTGGGAAAGAGACCCAGTACTTC,CASSSGLAGGKETQYF
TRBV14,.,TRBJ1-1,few,TGTGCCAGCAGCCAAGATTGGGGGGCGAAAACTGAAGCTTTCTTT,CASSQDWGAKTEAFF
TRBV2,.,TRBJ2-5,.,TGTGCCAGCAGTGTTGAGTCGGAGACCCAGTACTTC,CASSVESETQYF
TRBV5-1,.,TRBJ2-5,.,TGCGCCAGCAGCTTGGAGACAGGTCAAGAGACCCAGTACTTC,CASSLETGQETQYF
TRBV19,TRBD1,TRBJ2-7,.,TGTGCCAGTAGTACACGGACAGGGACCTACGAGCAGTACTTC,CASSTRTGTYEQYF
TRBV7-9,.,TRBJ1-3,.,TGTGCCAGCAGCTCCATGGGTCCATGGGCAGATGGAAACACCATATATTTT,CASSSMGPWADGNTIYF
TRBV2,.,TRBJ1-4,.,TGTGCCAGCACGGCCCGGGAGCGTAACCTTGTGGGAACTAATGAAAAACTGTTTTTT,CASTARERNLVGTNEKLFF
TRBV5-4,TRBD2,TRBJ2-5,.,TGTGCCAGCAGCTGGACTAGCGGGAGGGCCGTAGGGACCCAGTACTTC,CASSWTSGRAVGTQYF
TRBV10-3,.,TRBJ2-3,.,TGTGCCATCAGTGTTCTTGGGTCGGGCGTCGATACGCAGTATTTT,CAISVLGSGVDTQYF
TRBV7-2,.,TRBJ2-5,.,TGTGCCAGCAGCTTTTGGGGGGCGTCCCAAGAGACCCAGTACTTC,CASSFWGASQETQYF
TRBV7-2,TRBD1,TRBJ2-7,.,TGTGCCAGCAGCCTCCGACAGGGAAGGGCTTACGAGCAGTACTTC,CASSLRQGRAYEQYF
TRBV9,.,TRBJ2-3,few,TGTGCCAGCAGCACCTATGGGGGAGGCACAGATACGCAGTATTTT,CASSTYGGGTDTQYF
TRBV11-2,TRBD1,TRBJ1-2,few,TGTGCCACCGAGCAGGGGGGGGTCTATGGCTACACCTTC,CATEQGGVYGYTF
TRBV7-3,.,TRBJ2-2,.,TGTGCCAGCAGCTTCCCGCACGGGGAGCTGTTTTTT,CASSFPHGELFF
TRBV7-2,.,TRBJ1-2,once,TGTGCCAGCAGCTTAAGGGAGAAGGACTATGGCTACACCTTC,CASSLREKDYGYTF
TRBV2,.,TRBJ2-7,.,TGTGCCAGCACCGACACAGGGCACGAGCAGTACTTC,CASTDTGHEQYF
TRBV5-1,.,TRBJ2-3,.,TGCGCCAGCAGCTTGGGAAATAGTCCCGATACGCAGTATTTT,CASSLGNSPDTQYF
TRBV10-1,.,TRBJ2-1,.,TGCGCCAGCAGTGAGTCTACGGGTTACGGGACTTTCTCCTACAATGAGCAGTTCTTC,CASSESTGYGTFSYNEQFF
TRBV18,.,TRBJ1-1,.,TGTGCCAGCTCCCCTAGAGTACAGAACACTGAAGCTTTCTTT,CASSPRVQNTEAFF
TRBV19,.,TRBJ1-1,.,TGTGCCAGTAGTACGAAGGGGAGGATAGGCACTGAAGCTTTCTTT,CASSTKGRIGTEAFF
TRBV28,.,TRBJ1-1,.,TGTGCCAGCAGTCCATTCGTGGGGGGAATGAACACTGAAGCTTTCTTT,CASSPFVGGMNTEAFF
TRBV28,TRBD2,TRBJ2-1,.,TGTGCCAGCAGTTTGGGTAGCGGGAGTATCGATGAGCAGTTCTTC,CASSLGSGSIDEQFF
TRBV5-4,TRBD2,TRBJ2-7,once,TGTGCCAGCAGCTCCGAAGGGACTAGCGGGAGTGGCGAGCAGTACTTC,CASSSEGTSGSGEQYF
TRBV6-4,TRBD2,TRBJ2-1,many,TGTGCCAGCAGTGACTCGATAACCAGCGGGAGCCCCGATGAGCAGTTCTTC,CASSDSITSGSPDEQFF
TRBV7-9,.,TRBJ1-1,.,TGTGCCAGCAGTCGCCAGGAGAACACTGAAGCTTTCTTT,CASSRQENTEAFF
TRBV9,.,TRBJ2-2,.,TGTGCCAGCAGCGTAACAAACACCGGGGAGCTGTTTTTT,CASSVTNTGELFF
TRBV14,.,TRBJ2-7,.,TGTGCCAGCAGCCACGGGAGAGCGGTTGAGCAGTACTTC,CASSHGRAVEQYF